The 7 T cell receptor beta chains given below trace back to one sample, sequenced in a study of low-dose radiotherapy and immunotherapy resistance in tumors. Noted time point: after trial treatment. Treatment described: LDRT plus nivolumab, ipilimumab, low-dose cyclophosphamide and aspirin (RACIN trial). Alpha- and beta-chain coverage of first-strand cDNA came from TRAV- and TRBV-specific primers. TCR amplification ran approximately 22 PCR cycles using constant-region and V-primer adapter primers. MiXCR, run by TCRdb on the reads, gives a single entry per CDR3 protein. The data show tens of thousands of distinct CDR3 sequences, with 25% to 30% seen just once and roughly 9.1% held by the top ten. The source was PBMCs, collected after low-dose radiotherapy plus immunotherapy. Source of these receptors: a male donor with prostate cancer.

The chain has TRBV5-1 and TRBJ2-7; the D gene is possibly TRBD1 (6 bases). Trimming removed 0 bases at V and 0 bases at J, with 13 bases between. The CDR3 totals 16 residues. Germline V gene lookup returns CDR1 SGHRS and CDR2 YFSETQ. This CDR3 is CASSLDRVPLSYEQYF. The CDR3 nucleotides read TGCGCCAGCAGCTTGGACAGGGTTCCGCTCTCCTACGAGCAGTACTTC.

Comments on this clonotype: A far bigger clonotype differs at one base, so this is likely a read error. V is TRBV7-2 and J is TRBJ2-1; 10 bases fit TRBD1. CDR1 is SGHTA and CDR2 is FQGNSA in the germline V gene. The CDR3 is made up of 15 amino acids. Trimming at V came to 4 bases and at J to 5 bases, leaving 5 bases not matched to a gene. The CDR3 here is CASSSETGGHNEQFF. DNA for the CDR3: TGTGCCAGCAGCTCAGAGACAGGGGGCCACAATGAGCAGTTCTTC.

In its sample, this clonotype was seen many times. J is TRBJ1-5 and V is TRBV5-1; 10 bases map to TRBD1. Germline CDR1 and CDR2: SGHRS and YFSETQ. The CDR3 runs to 14 residues. The trim removed 4 bases at V and 5 bases at J, leaving 3 bases unmatched. In nucleotides, the CDR3 is TGCGCCAGCAGCACCGGGACAGGGGATCAGCCCCAGCATTTT. This codes for CASSTGTGDQPQHF.

As to this clonotype: A read error likely explains this, since a far larger clone differs by one base. V and J are TRBV3-1 and TRBJ2-1; D is undetermined. This CDR3 comprises 17 residues. Per the germline V gene, CDR1 is LGHDT and CDR2 is YNNKEL (reference sequence). V was cut by 1 base and J by 10 bases, with 23 bases left in between. The CDR3 here is CASSQASRLSSSYEQFF. The CDR3, as DNA: TGTGCCAGCAGCCAAGCGTCGCGGCTAAGTAGCTCCTACGAGCAGTTCTTC.

Many counts were recorded for this clonotype. This chain links TRBV5-1 with TRBJ1-2; D remains ambiguous. The V gene's germline CDR1 is SGHRS and CDR2 YFSETQ. Trimming left V 1 base short and J 0 bases short, with 4 bases between. The CDR3 is made up of 13 amino acids. The CDR3 nucleotides are TGCGCCAGCAGCTTGTCAGCTAACTATGGCTACACCTTC. It codes for CASSLSANYGYTF. The complete variable domain, with remaining parts taken from reference TRBV5-1 and TRBJ1-2, reads KAGVTQTPRYLIKTRGQQVTLSCSPISGHRSVSWYQQTPGQGLQFLFEYFSETQRNKGNFPGRFSGRQFSNSRSEMNVSTLELGDSALYLCASSLSANYGYTFGSGTRLTVV.

This clonotype showed up many times. The CDR3 nucleotides read TGTGCCAGCAGCTTATCAGGACTAGCGGGATACAATGAGCAGTTCTTC. This codes for CASSLSGLAGYNEQFF. This sequence joins TRBV7-7 and TRBJ2-1, with TRBD2 matching 12 bases. V trimming: 2 bases; J trimming: 4 bases; junction bases outside the gene matches: 3. Germline CDR1 SSHAT, CDR2 FNYEAQ (reference sequence). This CDR3 spans 16 amino acids.

Turning to this clonotype: This sequence is one base from a far larger clone and is likely a read error. V is TRBV5-8 and J is TRBJ2-1; TRBD1 matches at 7 bases. The germline gives CDR1 SGHTS, CDR2 YDEGEE. The length of the CDR3 is 18 residues. V lost 4 bases and J lost 4; bases outside the gene matches: 17. The CDR3, as DNA: TGTGCCAGCAGCCCCTCGCACTCGACAGGGAGAGCTTACAATGAGCAGTTCTTC. Amino acid sequence: CASSPSHSTGRAYNEQFF.